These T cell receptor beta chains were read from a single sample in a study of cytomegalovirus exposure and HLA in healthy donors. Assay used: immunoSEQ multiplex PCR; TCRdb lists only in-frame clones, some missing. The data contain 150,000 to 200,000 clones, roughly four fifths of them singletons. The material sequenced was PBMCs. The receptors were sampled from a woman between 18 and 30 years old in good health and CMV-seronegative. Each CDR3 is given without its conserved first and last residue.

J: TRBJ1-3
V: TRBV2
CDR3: ASSEQRIFSGNTIY

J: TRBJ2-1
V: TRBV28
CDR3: ASSLWGGSGRSNEQF

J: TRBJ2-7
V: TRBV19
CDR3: ASSMGRTYEQY

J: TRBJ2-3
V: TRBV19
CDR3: ASTYRWASDTQY

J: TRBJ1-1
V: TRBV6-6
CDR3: ASSGTGGTEAF

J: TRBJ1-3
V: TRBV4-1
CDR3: ASSQGFQGPIGNTIY

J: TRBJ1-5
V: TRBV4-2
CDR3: ASSLEEILDRGDSNQPQH

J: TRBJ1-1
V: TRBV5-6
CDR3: ASSLGGGSGTEAF

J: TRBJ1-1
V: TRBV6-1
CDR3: ASRQGNTEAF

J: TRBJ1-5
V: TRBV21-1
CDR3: ASSNSGQGGNQPQH

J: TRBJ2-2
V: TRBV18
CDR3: ASSPEDYRGTGELF

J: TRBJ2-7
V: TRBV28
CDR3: ASSLSEYRSYEQY

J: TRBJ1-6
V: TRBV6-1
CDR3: ASSVIGVGDTGNSPLH

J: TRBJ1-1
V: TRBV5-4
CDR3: ASRQGERMNTEAF

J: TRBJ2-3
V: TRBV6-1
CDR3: ASSVQAPSTDTQY

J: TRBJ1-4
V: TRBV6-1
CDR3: ASSGRPQGAANEKLF

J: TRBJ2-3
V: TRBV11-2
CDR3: ASSSLGSGRDTDTQY

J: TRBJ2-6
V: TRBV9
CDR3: ASSVGLAGEYSGANVLT

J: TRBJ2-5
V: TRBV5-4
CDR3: ASSHRMGGGVNSRETQY

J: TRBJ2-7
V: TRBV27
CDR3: ASSFVGGTPYEQY

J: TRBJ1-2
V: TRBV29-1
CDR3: SAYGTETYGYT

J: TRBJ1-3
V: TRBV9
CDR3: ASSVAGIIGNTIY

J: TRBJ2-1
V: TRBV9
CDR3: ASSPSSMPSGNEQF

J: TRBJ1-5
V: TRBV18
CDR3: ASSLGDPGGNQPQH

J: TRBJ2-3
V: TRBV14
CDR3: ASSQVGLARVDTQY

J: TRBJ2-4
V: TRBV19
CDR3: ASSTTGLPNIQY

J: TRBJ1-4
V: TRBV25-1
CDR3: ASSDPVPRATNEKLF

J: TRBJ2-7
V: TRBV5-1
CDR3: ASSLNFAYEQY

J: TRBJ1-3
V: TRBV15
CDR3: ATSRDLETGFYGNTIY

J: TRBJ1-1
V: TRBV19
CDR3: ASSPSRENTEAF

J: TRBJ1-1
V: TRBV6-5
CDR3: ASRTTGKMNTEAF

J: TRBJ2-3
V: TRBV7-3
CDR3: ASSRRLAGDRTDTQY

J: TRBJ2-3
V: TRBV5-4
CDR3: ASSLAVLAGEGDTQY

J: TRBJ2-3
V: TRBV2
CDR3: ASQGPQGDTQY

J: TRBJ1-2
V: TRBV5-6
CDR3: ASSLVQGGYGYT